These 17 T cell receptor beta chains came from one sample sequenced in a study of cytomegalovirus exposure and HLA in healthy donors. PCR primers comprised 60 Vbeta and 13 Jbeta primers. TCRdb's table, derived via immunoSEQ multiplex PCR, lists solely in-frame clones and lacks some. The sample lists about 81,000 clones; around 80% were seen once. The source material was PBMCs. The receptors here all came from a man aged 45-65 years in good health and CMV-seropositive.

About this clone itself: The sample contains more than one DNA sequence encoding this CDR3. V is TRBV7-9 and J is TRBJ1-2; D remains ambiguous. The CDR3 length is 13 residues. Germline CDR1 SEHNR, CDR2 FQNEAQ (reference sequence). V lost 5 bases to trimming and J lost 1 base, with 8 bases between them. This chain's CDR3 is CASSPASNYGYTF. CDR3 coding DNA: TGTGCCAGCAGCCCCGCGAGTAACTATGGCTACACCTTC.

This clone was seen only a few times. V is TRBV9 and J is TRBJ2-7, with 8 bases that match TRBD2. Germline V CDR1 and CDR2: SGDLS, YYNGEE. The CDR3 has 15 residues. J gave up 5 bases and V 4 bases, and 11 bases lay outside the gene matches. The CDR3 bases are TGTGCCAGCAGCTTAGTTGCGGGAGGTCCAGACGAGCAGTACTTC. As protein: CASSLVAGGPDEQYF.

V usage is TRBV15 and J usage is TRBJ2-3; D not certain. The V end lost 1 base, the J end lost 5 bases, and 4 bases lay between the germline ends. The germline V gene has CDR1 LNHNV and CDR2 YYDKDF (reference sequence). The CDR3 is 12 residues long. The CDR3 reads CATSRAIDTQYF. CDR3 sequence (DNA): TGTGCCACCAGCAGAGCCATAGATACGCAGTATTTT.

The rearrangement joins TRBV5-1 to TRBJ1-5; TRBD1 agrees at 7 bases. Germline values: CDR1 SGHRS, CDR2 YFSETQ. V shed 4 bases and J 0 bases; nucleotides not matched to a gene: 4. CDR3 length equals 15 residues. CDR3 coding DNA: TGCGCCAGCAGCAAAGGGACAGATAGCAATCAGCCCCAGCATTTT. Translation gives CASSKGTDSNQPQHF.

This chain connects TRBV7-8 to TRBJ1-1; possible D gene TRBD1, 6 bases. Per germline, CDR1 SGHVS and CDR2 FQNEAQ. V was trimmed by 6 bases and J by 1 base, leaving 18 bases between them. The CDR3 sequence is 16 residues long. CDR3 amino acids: CASRESPGAKNTEAFF. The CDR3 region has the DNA TGTGCCAGCAGAGAATCCCCAGGGGCAAAGAACACTGAAGCTTTCTTT.

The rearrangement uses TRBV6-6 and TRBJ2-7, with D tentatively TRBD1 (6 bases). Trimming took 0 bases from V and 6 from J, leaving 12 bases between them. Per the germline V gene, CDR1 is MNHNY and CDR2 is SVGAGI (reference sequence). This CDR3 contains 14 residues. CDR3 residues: CASSYSPGAPEQYF. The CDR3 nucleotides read TGTGCCAGCAGTTACTCCCCAGGGGCGCCCGAGCAGTACTTC.

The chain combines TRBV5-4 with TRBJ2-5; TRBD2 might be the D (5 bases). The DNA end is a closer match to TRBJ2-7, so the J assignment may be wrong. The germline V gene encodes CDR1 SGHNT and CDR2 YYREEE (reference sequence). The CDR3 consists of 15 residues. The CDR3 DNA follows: TGTGCCAGCAGCTTGGATGGAGGAGGTACCTACGAGCAGTACTTC. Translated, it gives CASSLDGGGTYEQYF.

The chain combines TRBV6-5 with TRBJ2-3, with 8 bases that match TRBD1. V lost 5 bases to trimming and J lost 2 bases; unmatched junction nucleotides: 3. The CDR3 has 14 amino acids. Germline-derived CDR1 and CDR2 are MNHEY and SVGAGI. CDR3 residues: CASSEDRDTDTQYF. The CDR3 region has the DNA TGTGCCAGCAGTGAGGACAGGGACACAGATACGCAGTATTTT.

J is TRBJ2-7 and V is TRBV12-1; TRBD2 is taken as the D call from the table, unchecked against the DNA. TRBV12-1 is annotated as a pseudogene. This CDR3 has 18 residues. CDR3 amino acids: CASSFRPPIKRDSYEQYF. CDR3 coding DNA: TGTGCCAGCAGCTTTCGTCCTCCCATAAAGCGGGACTCCTACGAGCAGTACTTC.

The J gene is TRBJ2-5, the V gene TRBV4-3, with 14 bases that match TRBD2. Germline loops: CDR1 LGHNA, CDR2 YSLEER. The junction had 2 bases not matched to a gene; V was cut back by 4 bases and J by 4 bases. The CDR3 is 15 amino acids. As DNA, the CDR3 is TGCGCCAGCAGCCGGACTAGCGGGAGGAGAGAGACCCAGTACTTC. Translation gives CASSRTSGRRETQYF.

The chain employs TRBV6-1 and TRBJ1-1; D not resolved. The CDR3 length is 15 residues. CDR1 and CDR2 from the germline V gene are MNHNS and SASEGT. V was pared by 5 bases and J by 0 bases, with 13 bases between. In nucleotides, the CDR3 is TGTGCCAGCAGTTCGGCAGGAACGATGAACACTGAAGCTTTCTTT. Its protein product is CASSSAGTMNTEAFF.

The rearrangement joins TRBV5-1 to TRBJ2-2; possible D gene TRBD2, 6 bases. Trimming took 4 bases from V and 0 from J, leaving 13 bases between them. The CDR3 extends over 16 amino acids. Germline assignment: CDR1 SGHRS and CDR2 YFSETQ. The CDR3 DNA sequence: TGCGCCAGCAGCCCTGAGCTAGCGTCGAACACCGGGGAGCTGTTTTTT. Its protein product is CASSPELASNTGELFF.

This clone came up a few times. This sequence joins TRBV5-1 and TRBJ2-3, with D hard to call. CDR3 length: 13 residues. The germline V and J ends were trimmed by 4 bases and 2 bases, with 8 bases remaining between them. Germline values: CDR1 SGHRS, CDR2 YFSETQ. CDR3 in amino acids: CASSLVVTDTQYF. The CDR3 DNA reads TGCGCCAGCAGCCTAGTGGTCACAGATACGCAGTATTTT.

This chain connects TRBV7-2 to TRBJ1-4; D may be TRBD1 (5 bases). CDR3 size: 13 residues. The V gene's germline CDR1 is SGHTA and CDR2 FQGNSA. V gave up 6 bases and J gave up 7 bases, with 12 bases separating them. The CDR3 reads CASRGGVVEKLFF. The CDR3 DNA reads TGTGCCAGCAGGGGAGGGGTCGTTGAAAAACTGTTTTTT.

The CDR3 loop is CASSLLAGADTQYF. The DNA for the CDR3 is TGTGCCAGCAGCCTCCTGGCGGGTGCGGATACGCAGTATTTT. The J gene is TRBJ2-3, the V gene TRBV11-2, with a tentative D call TRBD2 (5 bases). From germline, CDR1 is SGHAT and CDR2 FQNNGV. The ends were cut back, 5 bases at V and 6 bases at J, with 15 bases in the middle. CDR3 length: 14 amino acids.

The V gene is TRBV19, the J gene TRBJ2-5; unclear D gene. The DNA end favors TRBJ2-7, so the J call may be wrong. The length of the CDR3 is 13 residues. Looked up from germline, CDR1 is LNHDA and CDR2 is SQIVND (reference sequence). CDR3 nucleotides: TGTGCCAGTAGTATAGAACCGAACTACGAGCAGTACTTC. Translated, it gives CASSIEPNYEQYF.

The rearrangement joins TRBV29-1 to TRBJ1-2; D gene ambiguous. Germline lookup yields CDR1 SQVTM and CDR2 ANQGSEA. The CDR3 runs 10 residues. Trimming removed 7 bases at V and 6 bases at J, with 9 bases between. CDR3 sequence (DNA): TGCAGCGACAGAGAAGATGGCTACACCTTC. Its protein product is CSDREDGYTF.